The 23 T cell receptor beta chains presented below share a single source sample, sequenced in a study of blood T cell repertoires in COVID-19. The data were produced by immunoSEQ multiplex PCR, yet TCRdb's version contains in-frame clones alone and is incomplete. The sample has 200,000 or so clones, almost 90% seen once. The sample comprised peripheral blood. All receptors come from a woman in her fifties or sixties with acute or convalescent COVID-19.

V usage is TRBV15 and J usage is TRBJ1-1; D possibly corresponds to TRBD1 (5 bases). Per germline, CDR1 LNHNV and CDR2 YYDKDF (reference sequence). Trimming cost V 5 bases and J 1 base, with 11 bases left between them. The CDR3 totals 14 residues. Written as DNA, the CDR3 is TGTGCCACCAGCCGACCGGACAAGAACACTGAAGCTTTCTTT. Its protein product is CATSRPDKNTEAFF.

This clone was observed a handful of times. The gene calls are TRBV3-1 (or the pseudogene TRBV3-2) and TRBJ2-1; unclear D gene. The CDR3 runs to 16 residues. Trimming stripped 0 bases from V and 0 bases from J, with 9 bases between. Germline values: CDR1 LGHDT, CDR2 YNNKEL (reference sequence). CDR3 sequence reads: CASSQETTTSYNEQFF. The CDR3 DNA is TGTGCCAGCAGCCAAGAAACTACCACCTCCTACAATGAGCAGTTCTTC.

The chain couples TRBV27 to TRBJ1-2, with D tentatively TRBD1 (6 bases). The V gene lost 5 bases and the J gene lost 6 bases, with 13 bases spanning the gap. Germline lookup yields CDR1 MNHEY and CDR2 SMNVEV (reference sequence). The CDR3 consists of 13 residues. The CDR3 loop is CASSKQGTDGYTF. Here the CDR3 DNA reads TGTGCCAGCAGTAAACAGGGTACTGATGGCTACACCTTC.

The gene calls are TRBV29-1 and TRBJ1-4, with 12 bases fitting TRBD1. In germline, CDR1 is SQVTM, CDR2 ANQGSEA. CDR3 length: 14 residues. With V trimmed by 4 bases and J by 6 bases, 3 bases remained unmatched. CDR3 in DNA: TGCAGCGTTGCCGGGACAGGGGGCCATGAAAAACTGTTTTTT. The encoded protein is CSVAGTGGHEKLFF.

This rearrangement joins TRBV19 to TRBJ2-1; the match to TRBD2 covers 10 bases. The V and J ends lost 4 bases and 7 bases, in that order; junction bases with no gene match: 4. The CDR3 covers 14 residues. In germline, CDR1 is LNHDA, CDR2 SQIVND (reference sequence). The CDR3 DNA reads as TGTGCCAGTAGTACTAGCGGGAGACGTAATGAGCAGTTCTTC. Its protein is CASSTSGRRNEQFF.

CDR3 residues: CASSESRGGIDGYTF. As DNA, the CDR3 is TGTGCCAGCAGTGAATCCCGGGGGGGGATCGATGGCTACACCTTC. This sequence joins TRBV25-1 and TRBJ1-2; the D gene is possibly TRBD1 (5 bases). The V gene lost 1 base and the J gene lost 6 bases, with 15 bases spanning the gap. The CDR3 is 15 amino acids. CDR1 is MGHDK, CDR2 SYGVNS, per germline.

The CDR3, as DNA: TGCGCCAGCAGCCAAGGTCGACAGGGCCCCTACGAGCAGTACTTC. This sequence encodes CASSQGRQGPYEQYF. V and J are TRBV4-1 and TRBJ2-7; 7 bases align to TRBD1. CDR3 length: 15 amino acids. CDR1 and CDR2 from the germline V gene are MGHRA and YSYEKL. V lost 1 base and J lost 2; bases outside the gene matches: 5.

This clone came up a few times. The V gene is TRBV28, the J gene TRBJ2-7; TRBD1 aligns across 7 bases. There are 14 residues in the CDR3. Germline values: CDR1 MDHEN, CDR2 SYDVKM. With 2 bases clipped from V and 5 bases from J, the junction kept 6 bases outside the gene matches. The CDR3 bases are TGTGCCAGCAGTTTAGAGACAGGGATAAACGAGCAGTACTTC. Its protein product is CASSLETGINEQYF.

This clone was picked up one time. The chain has TRBV29-1 and TRBJ2-3, with D possibly being TRBD2 (6 bases). There are 15 residues in the CDR3. Germline V gene sequence: CDR1 SQVTM, CDR2 ANQGSEA. The V and J ends lost 0 bases and 0 bases respectively, with 10 bases between them. As DNA, the CDR3 is TGCAGCGTTGAAGATCGGGGGTATAGCACAGATACGCAGTATTTT. It specifies CSVEDRGYSTDTQYF.

Here the CDR3 reads CASSPGTGGEVYGYTF. In DNA form, the CDR3 reads TGTGCCAGCAGCCCCGGGACAGGGGGCGAGGTTTATGGCTACACCTTC. The rearrangement joins TRBV5-6 to TRBJ1-2; the match to TRBD1 covers 12 bases. CDR1 is SGHDT, CDR2 YYEEEE, per germline. V dropped 4 bases and J dropped 5; count of bases not matched to a gene: 9. The CDR3 extends over 16 amino acids.

This clone was seen once. One end of the junction does not line up with germline, which may come from a read error. Other nucleotide sequences from this sample produce the same CDR3. The gene calls are TRBV5-1 and TRBJ2-7; 8 bases agree with TRBD1. The CDR3 sequence is 15 residues long. The germline V gene has CDR1 SGHRS and CDR2 YFSETQ. CDR3 nucleotide sequence: TGCGCTAGCAGCTTGGGGTGGACAGGGTCAAGCGAGCAGTACTTC. It codes for CASSLGWTGSSEQYF.

This chain uses TRBV6-5 with TRBJ1-5; possibly TRBD1 for D (5 bases). Germline V gives CDR1 MNHEY, CDR2 SVGAGI. Trimming stripped 8 bases from V and 2 bases from J, with 7 bases between. The CDR3 covers 12 residues. The chain's CDR3 is CASEQGNQPQHF. The CDR3 DNA follows: TGTGCCAGCGAACAGGGCAATCAGCCCCAGCATTTT.

Worth noting for this clone: A junction end diverges from the germline sequence, so it may reflect a read error. The chain has TRBV5-1 and TRBJ1-6; tentatively, D is TRBD1 (6 bases). This CDR3 region has 14 residues. Germline V lookup: CDR1 SGHRS, CDR2 YFSETQ. This CDR3 is CASSSQGNKSPLHF. As DNA, the CDR3 is TGCGCCAGCAGCTCACAGGGTAATAAATCACCCCTCCACTTT.

The chain combines TRBV19 with TRBJ2-3; 7 positions match TRBD1. Germline CDR1 is LNHDA and CDR2 is SQIVND (reference sequence). Trimming cost V 6 bases and J 4 bases; bases outside gene matches: 4. CDR3 length equals 13 residues. DNA for the CDR3: TGTGCCAGTAGCCTCGACAGGGCAGATACGCAGTATTTT. Its protein product is CASSLDRADTQYF.

The chain joins TRBV11-3 to TRBJ2-2; D is undetermined. CDR1 and CDR2 (germline): SGHNT, YENEEA. With 5 bases removed from V and 4 bases from J, the gap between germline ends came to 11 bases. This CDR3 is built from 14 residues. Here the CDR3 reads CASSPPGPTGELFF. Written as DNA, the CDR3 is TGTGCCAGCAGCCCGCCCGGTCCCACCGGGGAGCTGTTTTTT.

The chain recombines TRBV11-2 with TRBJ1-1; no clear D gene. The CDR3 runs 13 residues. The germline V and J ends were trimmed by 5 bases and 1 base, with 8 bases remaining between them. From germline, CDR1 is SGHAT and CDR2 FQNNGV. The CDR3, as DNA: TGTGCCAGCAGCGCTAACAGGAACACTGAAGCTTTCTTT. This sequence encodes CASSANRNTEAFF.

There are a few counts of this clone. The rearrangement uses TRBV7-3 and TRBJ1-1, with D unclear. CDR3 length equals 13 residues. The germline CDR1 and CDR2 sequences are SGHTA and FQGTGA. The V end was cut by 5 bases, the J end by 3 bases, with 10 bases between. This chain's CDR3 is CASSVTLDTEAFF. The CDR3 bases are TGTGCCAGCAGCGTCACCCTAGACACTGAAGCTTTCTTT.

The rearrangement links TRBV6-6 to TRBJ2-1; the match to TRBD2 covers 10 bases. The V and J ends lost 6 bases and 2 bases, in that order; junction bases with no gene match: 7. The V gene's germline CDR1 is MNHNY and CDR2 SVGAGI (reference sequence). This CDR3 region has 16 residues. Here the CDR3 DNA reads TGTGCCAGCAGAAGCGGACTAGCGGACGCCTACAATGAGCAGTTCTTC. This sequence encodes CASRSGLADAYNEQFF.

This chain uses TRBV15 with TRBJ1-5; D gene uncertain. CDR1 and CDR2 (germline): LNHNV, YYDKDF (reference sequence). Trimming stripped 1 base from V and 7 bases from J, with 17 bases between. CDR3 length equals 16 residues. The CDR3 spells CATSRGTGLVGQPQHF. The CDR3 DNA reads TGTGCCACCAGCAGAGGGACTGGGTTAGTAGGACAGCCCCAGCATTTT. Full variable domain (missing parts from reference TRBV15 and TRBJ1-5): DAMVIQNPRYQVTQFGKPVTLSCSQTLNHNVMYWYQQKSSQAPKLLFHYYDKDFNNEADTPDNFQSRRPNTSFCFLDIRSPGLGDTAMYLCATSRGTGLVGQPQHFGDGTRLSIL.

This clone was seen a single time. The genes are TRBV29-1 and TRBJ1-4; no definite D call. There are 12 residues in the CDR3. V lost 7 bases to trimming and J lost 8 bases, with 14 bases between them. CDR1 and CDR2 from the germline V gene are SQVTM and ANQGSEA. For the CDR3, the DNA is TGCAGCGCAGAACTGGGCGAGGAAAAACTGTTTTTT. Protein sequence: CSAELGEEKLFF.

The rearrangement uses TRBV28 and TRBJ1-5; tentative D call: TRBD1 (5 bases). Deletions cut 3 bases from V and 6 bases from J, with 15 bases between. The CDR3 runs 15 residues. CDR1 MDHEN and CDR2 SYDVKM come from the germline V gene. CDR3: CASSLQGVQSQPQHF. The CDR3 DNA follows: TGTGCCAGCAGTTTGCAGGGCGTACAAAGTCAGCCCCAGCATTTT. Based on the CDR3 plus reference TRBV28 and TRBJ1-5, the full variable domain is DVKVTQSSRYLVKRTGEKVFLECVQDMDHENMFWYRQDPGLGLRLIYFSYDVKMKEKGDIPEGYSVSREKKERFSLILESASTNQTSMYLCASSLQGVQSQPQHFGDGTRLSIL.

This clone was picked up many times. The rearrangement uses TRBV11-1 and TRBJ1-2; D is unresolved. The CDR3 totals 13 residues. V was trimmed by 5 bases and J by 5 bases, leaving 12 bases between them. CDR1 and CDR2 (germline): SGHAT, FQDESV (reference sequence). CDR3 protein: CASSPESGYGYTF. CDR3 in DNA: TGTGCCAGCAGCCCCGAGTCGGGGTATGGCTACACCTTC.

The rearrangement links TRBV5-5 to TRBJ2-7, with a weak D call TRBD2 (5 bases). CDR3 length equals 14 residues. The V end lost 3 bases, the J end lost 2 bases, and 12 bases lay between the germline ends. Germline V gene sequence: CDR1 SGHKS, CDR2 YYEKEE (reference sequence). The CDR3 reads CASSYLTGTYEQYF. In DNA form, the CDR3 reads TGTGCCAGCAGCTACCTGACGGGAACCTACGAGCAGTACTTC.